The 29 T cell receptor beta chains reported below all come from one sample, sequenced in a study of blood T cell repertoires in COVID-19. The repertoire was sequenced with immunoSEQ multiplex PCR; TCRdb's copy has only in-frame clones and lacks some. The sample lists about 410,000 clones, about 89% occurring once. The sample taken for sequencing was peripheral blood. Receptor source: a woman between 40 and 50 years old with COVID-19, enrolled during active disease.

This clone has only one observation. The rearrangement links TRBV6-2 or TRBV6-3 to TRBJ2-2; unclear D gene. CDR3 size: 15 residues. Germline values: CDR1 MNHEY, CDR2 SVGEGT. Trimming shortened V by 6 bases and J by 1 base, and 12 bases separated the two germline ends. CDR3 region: CASRPPFRNTGELFF. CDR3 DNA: TGTGCCAGCAGGCCTCCCTTCCGGAACACCGGGGAGCTGTTTTTT.

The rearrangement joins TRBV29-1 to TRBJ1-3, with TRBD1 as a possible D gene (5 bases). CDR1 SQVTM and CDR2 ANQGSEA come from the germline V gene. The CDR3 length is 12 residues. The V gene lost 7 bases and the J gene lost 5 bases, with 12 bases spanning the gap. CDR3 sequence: CSAYSGRNTIYF. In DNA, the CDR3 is TGCAGCGCCTATTCAGGGAGAAACACCATATATTTT.

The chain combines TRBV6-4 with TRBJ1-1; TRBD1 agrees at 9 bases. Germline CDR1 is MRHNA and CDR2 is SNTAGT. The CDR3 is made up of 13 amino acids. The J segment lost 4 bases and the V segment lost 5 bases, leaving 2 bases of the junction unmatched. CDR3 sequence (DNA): TGTGCCAGCAGTCCGACAGGGGGCACTGAAGCTTTCTTT. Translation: CASSPTGGTEAFF.

CDR3 residues: CAIKELAGVETQYF. CDR3 nucleotide sequence: TGTGCCATCAAGGAACTAGCGGGGGTGGAGACCCAGTACTTC. The chain couples TRBV10-3 to TRBJ2-5, with 11 bases identical to TRBD2. V shed 7 bases, J shed 5 bases, and the junction held 6 bases outside the gene matches. The CDR3 totals 14 residues. Germline V gene sequence: CDR1 ENHRY, CDR2 SYGVKD.

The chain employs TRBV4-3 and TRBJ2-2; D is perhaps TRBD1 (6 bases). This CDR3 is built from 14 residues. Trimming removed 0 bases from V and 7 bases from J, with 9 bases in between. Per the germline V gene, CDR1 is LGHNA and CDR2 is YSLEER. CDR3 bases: TGCGCCAGCAGCCAAGACCAGGGGATCGGGGAGCTGTTTTTT. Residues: CASSQDQGIGELFF.

The CDR3 DNA follows: TGTGCCACCAGCAGAGTCGGTGGGGGGAGCTCCTATAATTCACCCCTCCACTTT. Translated, it gives CATSRVGGGSSYNSPLHF. The chain links TRBV15 to TRBJ1-6; TRBD1 might be the D (5 bases). Germline CDR1 reads LNHNV; CDR2 reads YYDKDF (reference sequence). V shed 1 base and J shed 0 bases, with 13 bases lying between them. There are 18 residues in the CDR3.

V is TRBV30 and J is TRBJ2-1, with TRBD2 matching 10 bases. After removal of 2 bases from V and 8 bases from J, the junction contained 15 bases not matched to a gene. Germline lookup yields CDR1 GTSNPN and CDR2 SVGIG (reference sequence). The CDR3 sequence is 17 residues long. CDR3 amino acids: CAWSPETLAGVLHEQFF. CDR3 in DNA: TGTGCCTGGAGTCCCGAAACTCTAGCGGGAGTCTTACATGAGCAGTTCTTC.

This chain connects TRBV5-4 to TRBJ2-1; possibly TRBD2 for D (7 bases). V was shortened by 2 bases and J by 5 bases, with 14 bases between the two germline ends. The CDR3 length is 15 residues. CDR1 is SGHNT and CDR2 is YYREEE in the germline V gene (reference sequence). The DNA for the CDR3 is TGTGCCAGCAGCTTATGGGGGGGGGCTCACAATGAGCAGTTCTTC. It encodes CASSLWGGAHNEQFF.

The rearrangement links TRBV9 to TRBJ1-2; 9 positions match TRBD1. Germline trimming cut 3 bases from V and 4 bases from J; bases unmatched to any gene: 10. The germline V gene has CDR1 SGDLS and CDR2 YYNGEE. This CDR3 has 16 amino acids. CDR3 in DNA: TGTGCCAGCAGCGGGGACAGGGTAGGAGAAGGCTATGGCTACACCTTC. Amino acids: CASSGDRVGEGYGYTF.

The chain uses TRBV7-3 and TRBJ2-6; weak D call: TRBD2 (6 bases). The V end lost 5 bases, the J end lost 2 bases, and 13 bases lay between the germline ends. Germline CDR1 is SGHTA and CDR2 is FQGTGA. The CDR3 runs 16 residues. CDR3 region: CASSRSTGAGANVLTF. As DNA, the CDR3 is TGTGCCAGCAGCCGAAGTACGGGAGCTGGGGCCAACGTCCTGACTTTC. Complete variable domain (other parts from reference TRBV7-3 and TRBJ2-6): GAGVSQTPSNKVTEKGKYVELRCDPISGHTALYWYRQSLGQGPEFLIYFQGTGAADDSGLPNDRFFAVRPEGSVSTLKIQRTERGDSAVYLCASSRSTGAGANVLTFGAGSRLTVL.

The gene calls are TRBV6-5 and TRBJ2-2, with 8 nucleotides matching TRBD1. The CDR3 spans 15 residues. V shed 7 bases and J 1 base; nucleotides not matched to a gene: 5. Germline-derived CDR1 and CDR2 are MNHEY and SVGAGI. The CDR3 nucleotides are TGTGCCAGCACCCCTGGGACAGGGAACACCGGGGAGCTGTTTTTT. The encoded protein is CASTPGTGNTGELFF.

The CDR3 protein is CASSLDGTGPYGYTF. CDR3 DNA sequence: TGTGCCAGCAGCTTGGACGGTACAGGGCCCTATGGCTACACCTTC. The rearrangement links TRBV5-8 to TRBJ1-2, with TRBD1 as a possible D gene (6 bases). The CDR3 is 15 residues long. V was cut by 0 bases and J by 4 bases, with 13 bases left in between. Per the germline V gene, CDR1 is SGHTS and CDR2 is YDEGEE.

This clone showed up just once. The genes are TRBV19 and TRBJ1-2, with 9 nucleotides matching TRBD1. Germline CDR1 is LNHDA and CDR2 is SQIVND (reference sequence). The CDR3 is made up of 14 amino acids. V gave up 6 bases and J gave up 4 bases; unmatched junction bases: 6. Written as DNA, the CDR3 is TGTGCCAGTAGACGACAGGGGGAAATCTATGGCTACACCTTC. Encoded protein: CASRRQGEIYGYTF.

The CDR3 region is CASSRQGGTYNEQFF. In DNA form, the CDR3 reads TGTGCCAGCAGTCGACAGGGGGGAACCTACAATGAGCAGTTCTTC. The chain couples TRBV5-5 to TRBJ2-1; 9 bases align to TRBD1. CDR3 size: 15 residues. The trim removed 5 bases at V and 2 bases at J, leaving 5 bases unmatched. CDR1 is SGHKS, CDR2 YYEKEE, per germline (reference sequence).

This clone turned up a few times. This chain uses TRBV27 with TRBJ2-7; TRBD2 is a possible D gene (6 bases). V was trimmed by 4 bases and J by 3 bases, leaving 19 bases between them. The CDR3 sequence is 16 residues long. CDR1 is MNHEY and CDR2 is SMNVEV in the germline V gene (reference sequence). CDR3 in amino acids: CASSSLWGGVGYEQYF. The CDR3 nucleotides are TGTGCCAGCAGTTCCCTATGGGGCGGGGTCGGCTACGAGCAGTACTTC.

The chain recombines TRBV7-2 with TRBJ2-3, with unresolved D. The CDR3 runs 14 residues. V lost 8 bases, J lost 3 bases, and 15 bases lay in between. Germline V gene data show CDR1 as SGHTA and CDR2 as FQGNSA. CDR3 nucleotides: TGTGCCAGCTGCCAGGCGTCGGAAACAGATACGCAGTATTTT. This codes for CASCQASETDTQYF.

The CDR3 region is CASSPSRQGNSEAFF. CDR3 sequence (DNA): TGTGCCAGCTCACCATCTCGGCAGGGTAACTCTGAAGCTTTCTTT. The rearrangement joins TRBV18 to TRBJ1-1, with TRBD1 as a possible D gene (5 bases). CDR1 and CDR2 from the germline V gene are KGHSH and LQKENI. Trimming cost V 2 bases and J 6 bases, with 16 bases left between them. The CDR3 length is 15 residues.

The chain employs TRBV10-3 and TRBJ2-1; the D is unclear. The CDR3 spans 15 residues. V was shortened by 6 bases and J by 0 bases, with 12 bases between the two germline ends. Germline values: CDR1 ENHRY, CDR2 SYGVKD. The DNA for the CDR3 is TGTGCCATCAGCACGACACCAACCTCCTACAATGAGCAGTTCTTC. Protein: CAISTTPTSYNEQFF.

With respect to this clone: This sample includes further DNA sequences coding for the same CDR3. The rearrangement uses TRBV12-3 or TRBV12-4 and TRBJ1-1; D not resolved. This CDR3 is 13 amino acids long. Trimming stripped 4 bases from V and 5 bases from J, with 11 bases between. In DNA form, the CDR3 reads TGTGCCAGCAGTTCAGAGCGAGGGACTGAAGCTTTCTTT. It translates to CASSSERGTEAFF.

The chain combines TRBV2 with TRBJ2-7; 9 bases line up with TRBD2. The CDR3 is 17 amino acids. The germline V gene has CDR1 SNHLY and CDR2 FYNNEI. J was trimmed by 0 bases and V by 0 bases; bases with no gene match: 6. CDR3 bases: TGTGCCAGCAGTGAAGCGCGAATAGCGGGGGACTCCTACGAGCAGTACTTC. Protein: CASSEARIAGDSYEQYF.

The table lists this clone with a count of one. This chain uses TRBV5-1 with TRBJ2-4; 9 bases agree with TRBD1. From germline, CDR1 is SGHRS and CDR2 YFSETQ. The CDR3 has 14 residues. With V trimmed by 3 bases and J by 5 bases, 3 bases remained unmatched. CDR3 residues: CASSSQGAQNIQYF. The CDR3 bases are TGCGCCAGCAGCTCACAGGGGGCCCAAAACATTCAGTACTTC. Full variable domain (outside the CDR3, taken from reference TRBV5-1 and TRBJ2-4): KAGVTQTPRYLIKTRGQQVTLSCSPISGHRSVSWYQQTPGQGLQFLFEYFSETQRNKGNFPGRFSGRQFSNSRSEMNVSTLELGDSALYLCASSSQGAQNIQYFGAGTRLSVL.

CDR3 protein: CASSYLTRHTGELFF. The DNA for the CDR3 is TGTGCCAGCAGTTACTTGACTAGACACACCGGGGAGCTGTTTTTT. V gene TRBV6-2 or TRBV6-3 combines with J gene TRBJ2-2; weak D call: TRBD2 (6 bases). The CDR3 is 15 residues long. The ends were cut back, 1 base at V and 3 bases at J, with 9 bases in the middle. CDR1 and CDR2 from the germline V gene are MNHEY and SVGEGT.

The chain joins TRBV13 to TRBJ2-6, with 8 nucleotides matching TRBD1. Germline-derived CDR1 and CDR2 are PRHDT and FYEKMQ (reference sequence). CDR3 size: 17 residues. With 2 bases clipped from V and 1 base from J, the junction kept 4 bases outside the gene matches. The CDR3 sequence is CASSLFTGGSGANVLTF. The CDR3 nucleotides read TGTGCCAGCAGCTTATTTACAGGGGGGTCTGGGGCCAACGTCCTGACTTTC. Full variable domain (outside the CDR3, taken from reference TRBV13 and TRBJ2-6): AAGVIQSPRHLIKEKRETATLKCYPIPRHDTVYWYQQGPGQDPQFLISFYEKMQSDKGSIPDRFSAQQFSDYHSELNMSSLELGDSALYFCASSLFTGGSGANVLTFGAGSRLTVL.

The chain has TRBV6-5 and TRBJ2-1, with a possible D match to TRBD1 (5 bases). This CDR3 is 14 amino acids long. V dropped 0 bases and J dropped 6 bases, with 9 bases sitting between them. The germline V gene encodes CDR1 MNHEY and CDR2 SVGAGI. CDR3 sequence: CASSYSRTGNEQFF. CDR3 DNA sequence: TGTGCCAGCAGTTACTCGCGCACAGGCAATGAGCAGTTCTTC.

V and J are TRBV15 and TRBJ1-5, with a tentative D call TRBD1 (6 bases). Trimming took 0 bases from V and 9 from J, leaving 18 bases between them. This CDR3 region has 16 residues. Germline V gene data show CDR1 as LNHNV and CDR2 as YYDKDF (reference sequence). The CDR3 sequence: CATSRDRGQGTTPQHF. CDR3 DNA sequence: TGTGCCACCAGCAGAGATCGTGGGCAGGGGACGACGCCCCAGCATTTT.

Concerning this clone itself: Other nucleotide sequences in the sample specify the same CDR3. CDR3 region: CASSSTGGKETQYF. Here the CDR3 DNA reads TGTGCCAGCAGTTCGACAGGGGGGAAAGAGACCCAGTACTTC. V usage is TRBV28 and J usage is TRBJ2-5, with 9 nucleotides matching TRBD1. The junction had 3 bases not matched to a gene; V was cut back by 4 bases and J by 3 bases. This CDR3 is 14 amino acids long. Germline V CDR1 and CDR2: MDHEN, SYDVKM.

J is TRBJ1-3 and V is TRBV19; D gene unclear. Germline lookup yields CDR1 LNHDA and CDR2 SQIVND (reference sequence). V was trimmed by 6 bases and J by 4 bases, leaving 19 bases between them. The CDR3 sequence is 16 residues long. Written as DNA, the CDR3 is TGTGCCAGTAGACCGGAGGACCTAGCATTCGGAAACACCATATATTTT. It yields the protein CASRPEDLAFGNTIYF. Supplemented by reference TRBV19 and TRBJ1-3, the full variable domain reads DGGITQSPKYLFRKEGQNVTLSCEQNLNHDAMYWYRQDPGQGLRLIYYSQIVNDFQKGDIAEGYSVSREKKESFPLTVTSAQKNPTAFYLCASRPEDLAFGNTIYFGEGSWLTVV.

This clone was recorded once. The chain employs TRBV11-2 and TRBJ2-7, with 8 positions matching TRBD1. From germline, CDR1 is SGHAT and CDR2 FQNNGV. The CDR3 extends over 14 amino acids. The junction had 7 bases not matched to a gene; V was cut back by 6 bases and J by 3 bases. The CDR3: CASSTPGQVYEQYF. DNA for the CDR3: TGTGCCAGCAGTACTCCGGGACAGGTCTACGAGCAGTACTTC.

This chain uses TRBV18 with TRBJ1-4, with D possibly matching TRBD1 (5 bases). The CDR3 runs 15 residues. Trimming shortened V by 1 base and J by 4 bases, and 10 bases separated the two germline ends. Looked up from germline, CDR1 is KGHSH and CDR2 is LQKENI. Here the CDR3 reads CASSPLTALNEKLFF. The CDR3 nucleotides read TGTGCCAGCTCACCACTGACAGCTCTTAATGAAAAACTGTTTTTT.